This T cell receptor (beta chain) is drawn from a study of cytomegalovirus exposure and HLA in healthy donors. The PCR was carried out with 60 Vbeta primers and 13 Jbeta primers. Clones were read by immunoSEQ multiplex PCR, and TCRdb kept only the in-frame ones, dropping some. The data contain 250,000 to 350,000 clones, around 66% of them singletons. Germline CDR1 SEHNR, CDR2 FQNEAQ (reference sequence). V was pared by 5 bases and J by 3 bases, with 14 bases between. The CDR3 consists of 15 residues. The specimen sequenced was PBMCs. This receptor was taken from a female donor in good health and CMV-seronegative. This sequence joins TRBV7-9 and TRBJ1-5, with D perhaps matching TRBD1 (5 bases). The CDR3 here is CASSATGVANQPQHF. The DNA for the CDR3 is TGTGCCAGCAGCGCAACAGGAGTGGCCAATCAGCCCCAGCATTTT.